This is a list of T cell receptor beta chains from one sample in a study of blood T cell repertoires in COVID-19. Some clones are missing from TCRdb's copy, which holds only in-frame ones; the method was immunoSEQ multiplex PCR. The sample has over 300,000 clones; around 89% are singletons. The material sequenced was PBMCs or T cells enriched from blood (not recorded which). The source of these receptors is a woman under 40 with acute COVID-19. CDR3s include the opening cysteine and the closing phenylalanine or tryptophan. A D gene is named only where the DNA matches it firmly. Clone size appears in some rows only: once, few, many, or a class for an expanded clone.

cdr3_nt | cdr3_aa | j_call | v_call | clone_size | d_call
TGCAGCGTTTCCCGTAACGGGGGGAAAGATACGCAGTATTTT | CSVSRNGGKDTQYF | TRBJ2-3 | TRBV29-1 | - | TRBD2
TGCGCCAGCAGCTTTGGTGCCGGGTCCCACGAGCAGTACTTC | CASSFGAGSHEQYF | TRBJ2-7 | TRBV5-1 | once | -
TGTGCCAGTAGTGCCTGGGGACAGGGGAGCAATCAGCCCCAGCATTTT | CASSAWGQGSNQPQHF | TRBJ1-5 | TRBV19 | - | TRBD1
TGTGCCACCAGTGTCGCCGCAGGGGGCATTAGCACAGATACGCAGTATTTT | CATSVAAGGISTDTQYF | TRBJ2-3 | TRBV24-1 | - | TRBD1
TGTGCCAGCAGCCACAGACAGGCAAACTCTGGAAACACCATATATTTT | CASSHRQANSGNTIYF | TRBJ1-3 | TRBV3-1/TRBV3-2 | - | -
TGTGCCAGCAGTTACGGCGGCGTGGAACCCCAGCATTTT | CASSYGGVEPQHF | TRBJ1-5 | TRBV6-2/TRBV6-3 | - | -
TGCGCCAGCAGCGCTTCACTCCCCGGGCAGGGCGAGATGATGGCTGAAGCTTTCTTT | CASSASLPGQGEMMAEAFF | TRBJ1-1 | TRBV5-1 | - | -
TGTGCCAGCATCCGGGGGGGGGTCAATGAGCAGTTCTTC | CASIRGGVNEQFF | TRBJ2-1 | TRBV11-2 | - | TRBD2
TGTGCCAGCAGTTTATCGGCAGGGGGCTCTGGAAACACCATATATTTT | CASSLSAGGSGNTIYF | TRBJ1-3 | TRBV27 | - | TRBD1
TGTGCCAGCAGTCGGGGAACTAAGGCCTACGAGCAGTACTTC | CASSRGTKAYEQYF | TRBJ2-7 | TRBV6-5 | - | -
TGTGCCAGCACCCGGCGGGAGGAGGGGAACACTGAAGCTTTCTTT | CASTRREEGNTEAFF | TRBJ1-1 | TRBV7-9 | - | -
TGTGCCAGCAGTTCCCGCGGACAGAGCAATCAGCCCCAGCATTTT | CASSSRGQSNQPQHF | TRBJ1-5 | TRBV6-2/TRBV6-3 | - | -
TGTGCCAGCAGCCTGTCGGGGGGAGGATCTGGAAACACCATATATTTT | CASSLSGGGSGNTIYF | TRBJ1-3 | TRBV9 | - | -
TGTGCCAGTAGTCGAGGACAGGACGCTGGGGAGCAGTACTTC | CASSRGQDAGEQYF | TRBJ2-7 | TRBV19 | - | TRBD1
TGTGCCAGCAGCTTCACAGGATTTTCCTACGAGCAGTACTTC | CASSFTGFSYEQYF | TRBJ2-7 | TRBV7-9 | - | -
TGTGCCATCAGTGAGGTTGCGGCCGGGGAGCTGTTTTTT | CAISEVAAGELFF | TRBJ2-2 | TRBV10-3 | - | -
TGCGCCAGCAGCCTCGAGCGGGGGAGGAATGAGCAGTTCTTC | CASSLERGRNEQFF | TRBJ2-1 | TRBV10-1 | - | TRBD2
TGCGCCAGCAGCCAAGTCGCAGGAGGAAACACCATATATTTT | CASSQVAGGNTIYF | TRBJ1-3 | TRBV4-1 | once | -
TGTGCCAGCAGTTGGGGGGGGCTAGCCAAAAACATTCAGTACTTC | CASSWGGLAKNIQYF | TRBJ2-4 | TRBV2 | - | -
TGTGCCAGCAACCGGGACAGGGGGCTTTTGAACACTGAAGCTTTCTTT | CASNRDRGLLNTEAFF | TRBJ1-1 | TRBV2 | few | TRBD1
TGTGCCAGCAGTGACGAGGGGGCGAGCACCGGGGAGCTGTTTTTT | CASSDEGASTGELFF | TRBJ2-2 | TRBV6-4 | - | TRBD1
TGTGCCACCAGCAGAGCCGGTCAAGAGACCCAGTACTTC | CATSRAGQETQYF | TRBJ2-5 | TRBV15 | - | -
TGTGCCAGCAGCTTAGTGGGGCCGTATAGCAATCAGCCCCAGCATTTT | CASSLVGPYSNQPQHF | TRBJ1-5 | TRBV7-8 | - | -
TGTGCCAGCAGCGTATGGCCCGCAGAGACCCAGTACTTC | CASSVWPAETQYF | TRBJ2-5 | TRBV9 | - | -
TGCGCCAGCAGCCACCCGGACAGGGGGCTTGTGGCTTTCTTT | CASSHPDRGLVAFF | TRBJ1-1 | TRBV4-1 | - | TRBD1
TGTGCCACCAGTGCCGGACAGGGGACAGTTAACTATGGCTACACCTTC | CATSAGQGTVNYGYTF | TRBJ1-2 | TRBV24-1 | - | TRBD1
TGTGCCAGCAGGGACAGGGGCCTAGCTAACTATGGCTACACCTTC | CASRDRGLANYGYTF | TRBJ1-2 | TRBV2 | - | TRBD1
TGTGCCAGCAGCCTTACCGCCACTTACAATGAGCAGTTCTTC | CASSLTATYNEQFF | TRBJ2-1 | TRBV7-3 | - | -
TGTGCCAGCAGCCCTGTTTCCGGGGGGAAATTCCACGAGCAGTACTTC | CASSPVSGGKFHEQYF | TRBJ2-7 | TRBV7-3 | - | TRBD2
TGCGCCAGCAGCTCGACAGGGGCCTACGAGCAGTACTTC | CASSSTGAYEQYF | TRBJ2-7 | TRBV5-1 | once | TRBD1
TGTGCCAGCAGCGGAGAGACAGGGCCAGATACGCAGTATTTT | CASSGETGPDTQYF | TRBJ2-3 | TRBV7-9 | - | TRBD1
TGTGCCAACGACAGGGAACATCATGGAAACACCATATATTTT | CANDREHHGNTIYF | TRBJ1-3 | TRBV19 | - | TRBD1
TGTGCCAGCAGCGTAGTAGGACAGGGGACCGGGGAGCTGTTTTTT | CASSVVGQGTGELFF | TRBJ2-2 | TRBV9 | - | TRBD1
TGTGCCAGCAGCTTAACGGGGCTAATTGGAACAGATACGCAGTATTTT | CASSLTGLIGTDTQYF | TRBJ2-3 | TRBV7-3 | - | -
TGTGCCAGCAGCTTAGTGCGAGGGCCACCCTACGAGCAGTACTTC | CASSLVRGPPYEQYF | TRBJ2-7 | TRBV11-2 | - | -
TGTGCCGGCCGACAGGATGGGTACAATGAGCAGTTCTTC | CAGRQDGYNEQFF | TRBJ2-1 | TRBV7-2 | - | -
TGTGCCAGCAGGACGGGACAGGGGAATTCACCCCTCCACTTT | CASRTGQGNSPLHF | TRBJ1-6 | TRBV2 | - | TRBD1
TGTGCCAGCAGCTTCGGGGAGAGGCATGGCTACACCTTC | CASSFGERHGYTF | TRBJ1-2 | TRBV5-6 | - | -
TGTGCCAGCAGCCGCCAGGCAGCAACTAATGAAAAACTGTTTTTT | CASSRQAATNEKLFF | TRBJ1-4 | TRBV7-6 | - | -
TGTGCCAGCAGCGACACCAAGACGGCGAGCTCCTACAATGAGCAGTTCTTC | CASSDTKTASSYNEQFF | TRBJ2-1 | TRBV7-8 | - | -
TGCGCCAGCAGCTTGGGAGGGACAGGGGGAATGAACACTGAAGCTTTCTTT | CASSLGGTGGMNTEAFF | TRBJ1-1 | TRBV5-1 | - | TRBD1
TGTGCCATAGGAGATGACAGGGATGGGTCACCCCTCCACTTT | CAIGDDRDGSPLHF | TRBJ1-6 | TRBV10-3 | - | TRBD1
TGTGCCTGGAGTGTACAGGGGTACACTGAAGCTTTCTTT | CAWSVQGYTEAFF | TRBJ1-1 | TRBV30 | few | TRBD1
TGTGCCAGTAGTCCACAGACCCAGAACACTGAAGCTTTCTTT | CASSPQTQNTEAFF | TRBJ1-1 | TRBV19 | - | -
TGTGCCAGCTCACCTAACAGGGGCGTCGGCACTGAAGCTTTCTTT | CASSPNRGVGTEAFF | TRBJ1-1 | TRBV18 | - | TRBD1
TGTGCCAGTAGTCCACGAGGGCCGGGTGGCTACACCTTC | CASSPRGPGGYTF | TRBJ1-2 | TRBV19 | once | -
TGTGCCAGCAGCCCCAAACAGGGAAACCGCTGGGGCTACACCTTC | CASSPKQGNRWGYTF | TRBJ1-2 | TRBV5-8 | - | -
TGTGCCAGCAGCGCGTGGAAAGCCTCGGGAGCCGGGGAGCTGTTTTTT | CASSAWKASGAGELFF | TRBJ2-2 | TRBV9 | - | -
TGTGCCACCACCAGGGGACTAAATCAGCCCCAGCATTTT | CATTRGLNQPQHF | TRBJ1-5 | TRBV2 | - | -
TGTGCCAGCAGTGAACCTATTGACAGGCCCCACACTGAAGCTTTCTTT | CASSEPIDRPHTEAFF | TRBJ1-1 | TRBV2 | - | -
TGTGCCAGCAGCCAAGGACAGGGGAGGTCCAATGAGCAGTTCTTC | CASSQGQGRSNEQFF | TRBJ2-1 | TRBV6-5 | - | TRBD1
TGTGCCAGCAGAAAACCCGGGACTAGCGGCTACGAGCAGTACTTC | CASRKPGTSGYEQYF | TRBJ2-7 | TRBV6-5 | - | TRBD2
TGTGCCAGCAGCTTAGCCTCGACAGGGTCAGGAAATCAGCCCCAGCATTTT | CASSLASTGSGNQPQHF | TRBJ1-5 | TRBV7-9 | - | TRBD1
TGTGCCAGCGCGGAGCGGGGGGGCTACAATGAGCAGTTCTTC | CASAERGGYNEQFF | TRBJ2-1 | TRBV6-4 | - | TRBD2